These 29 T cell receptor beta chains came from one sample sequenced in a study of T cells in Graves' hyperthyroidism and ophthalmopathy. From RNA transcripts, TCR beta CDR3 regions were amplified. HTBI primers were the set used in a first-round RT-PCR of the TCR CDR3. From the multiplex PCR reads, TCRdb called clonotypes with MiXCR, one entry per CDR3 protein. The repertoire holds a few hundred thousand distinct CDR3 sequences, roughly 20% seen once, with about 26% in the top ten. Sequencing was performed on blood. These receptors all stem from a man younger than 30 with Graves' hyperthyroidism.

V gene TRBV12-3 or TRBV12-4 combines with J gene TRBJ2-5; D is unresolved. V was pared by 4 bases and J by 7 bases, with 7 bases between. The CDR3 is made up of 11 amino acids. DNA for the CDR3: TGTGCCAGCAGTTCCAAGCGGACCCAGTACTTC. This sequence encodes CASSSKRTQYF.

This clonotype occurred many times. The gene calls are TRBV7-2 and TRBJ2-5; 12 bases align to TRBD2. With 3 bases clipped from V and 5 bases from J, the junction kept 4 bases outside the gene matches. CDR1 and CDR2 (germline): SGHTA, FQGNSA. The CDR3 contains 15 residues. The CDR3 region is CASSLLAGGRETQYF. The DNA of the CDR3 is TGTGCCAGCAGCTTGCTAGCGGGGGGGCGGGAGACCCAGTACTTC.

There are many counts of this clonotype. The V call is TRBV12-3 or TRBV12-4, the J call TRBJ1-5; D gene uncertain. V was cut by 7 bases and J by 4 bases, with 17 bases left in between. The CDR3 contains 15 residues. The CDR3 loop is CASTESEGSNQPQHF. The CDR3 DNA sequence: TGTGCCAGCACCGAAAGCGAGGGATCAAATCAGCCCCAGCATTTT.

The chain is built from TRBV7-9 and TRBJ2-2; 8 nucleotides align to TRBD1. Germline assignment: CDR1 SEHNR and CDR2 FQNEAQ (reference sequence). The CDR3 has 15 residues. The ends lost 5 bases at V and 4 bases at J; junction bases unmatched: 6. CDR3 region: CASSQGAGITGELFF. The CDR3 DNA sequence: TGTGCCAGCAGCCAGGGGGCCGGGATCACCGGGGAGCTGTTTTTT.

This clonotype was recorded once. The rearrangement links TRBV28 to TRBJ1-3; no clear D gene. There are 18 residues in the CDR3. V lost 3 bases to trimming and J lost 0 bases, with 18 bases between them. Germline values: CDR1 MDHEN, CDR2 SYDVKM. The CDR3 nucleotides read TGTGCCAGCAGTTTCCGGGGTTATCGGGTCCGCTCTGGAAACACCATATATTTT. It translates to CASSFRGYRVRSGNTIYF.

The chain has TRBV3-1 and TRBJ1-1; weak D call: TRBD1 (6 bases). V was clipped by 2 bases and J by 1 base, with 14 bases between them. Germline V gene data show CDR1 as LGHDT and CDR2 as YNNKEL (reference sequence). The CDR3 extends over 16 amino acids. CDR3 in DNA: TGTGCCAGCAGCCAATGGAGCAGGGGATGGAACACTGAAGCTTTCTTT. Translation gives CASSQWSRGWNTEAFF.

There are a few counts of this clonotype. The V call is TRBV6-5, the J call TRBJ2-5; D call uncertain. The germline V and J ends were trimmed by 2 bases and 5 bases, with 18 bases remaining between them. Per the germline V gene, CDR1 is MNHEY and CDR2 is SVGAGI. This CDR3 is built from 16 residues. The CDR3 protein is CASSYSFKGLGETQYF. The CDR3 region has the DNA TGTGCCAGCAGTTACAGTTTTAAGGGCCTGGGGGAGACCCAGTACTTC.

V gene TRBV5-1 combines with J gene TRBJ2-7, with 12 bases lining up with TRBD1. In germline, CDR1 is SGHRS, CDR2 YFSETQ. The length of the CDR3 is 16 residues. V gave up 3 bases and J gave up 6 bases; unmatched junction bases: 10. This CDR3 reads CASSWAGQGAKGEQYF. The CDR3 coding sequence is TGCGCCAGCAGCTGGGCGGGACAGGGGGCAAAGGGCGAGCAGTACTTC.

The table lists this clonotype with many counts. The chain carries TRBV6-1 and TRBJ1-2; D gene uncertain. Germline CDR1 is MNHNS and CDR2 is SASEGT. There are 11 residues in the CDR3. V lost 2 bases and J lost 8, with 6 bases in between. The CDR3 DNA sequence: TGTGCCAGCAGTGAAATCCTGGGCTACACCTTC. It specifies CASSEILGYTF.

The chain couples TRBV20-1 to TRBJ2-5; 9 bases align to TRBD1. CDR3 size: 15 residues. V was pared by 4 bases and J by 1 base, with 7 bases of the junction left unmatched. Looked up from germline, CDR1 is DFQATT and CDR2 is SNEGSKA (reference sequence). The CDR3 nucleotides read TGCAGTGCTAACCTCGGACAGGGGATCCAAGAGACCCAGTACTTC. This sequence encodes CSANLGQGIQETQYF.

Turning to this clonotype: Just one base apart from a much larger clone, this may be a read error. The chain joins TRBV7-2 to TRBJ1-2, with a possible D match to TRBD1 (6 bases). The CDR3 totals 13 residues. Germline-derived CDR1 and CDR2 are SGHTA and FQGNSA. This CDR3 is CASCLRGARGYTF. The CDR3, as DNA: TGTGCCAGCTGCTTGAGGGGGGCGCGCGGCTACACCTTC.

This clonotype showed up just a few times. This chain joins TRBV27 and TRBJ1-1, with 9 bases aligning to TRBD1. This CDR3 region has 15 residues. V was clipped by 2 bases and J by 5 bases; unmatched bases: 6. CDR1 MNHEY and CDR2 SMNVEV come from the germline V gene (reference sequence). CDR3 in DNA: TGTGCCAGCAGTTTACATGGACAGGGGCAGACTGAAGCTTTCTTT. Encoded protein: CASSLHGQGQTEAFF.

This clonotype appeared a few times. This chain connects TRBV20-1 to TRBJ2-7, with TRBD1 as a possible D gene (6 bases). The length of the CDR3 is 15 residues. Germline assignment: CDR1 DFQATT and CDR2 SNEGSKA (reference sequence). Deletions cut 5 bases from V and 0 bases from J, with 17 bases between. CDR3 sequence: CSASDRRRSSYEQYF. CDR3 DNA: TGCAGTGCTTCCGACAGGCGCAGGAGCTCCTACGAGCAGTACTTC.

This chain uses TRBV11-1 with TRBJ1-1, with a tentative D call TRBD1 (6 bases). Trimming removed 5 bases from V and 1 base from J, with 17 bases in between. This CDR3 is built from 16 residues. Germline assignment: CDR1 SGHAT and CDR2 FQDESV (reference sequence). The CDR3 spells CASSRGGRRRNTEAFF. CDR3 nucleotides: TGTGCCAGCAGCCGAGGGGGTCGGCGGCGGAACACTGAAGCTTTCTTT.

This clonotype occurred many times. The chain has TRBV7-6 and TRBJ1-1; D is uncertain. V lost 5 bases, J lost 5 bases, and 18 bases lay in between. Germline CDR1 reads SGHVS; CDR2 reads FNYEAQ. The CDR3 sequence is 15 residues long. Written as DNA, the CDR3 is TGTGCCAGCAGCCCTGAACCCAAAGCGAAAACTGAAGCTTTCTTT. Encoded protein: CASSPEPKAKTEAFF.

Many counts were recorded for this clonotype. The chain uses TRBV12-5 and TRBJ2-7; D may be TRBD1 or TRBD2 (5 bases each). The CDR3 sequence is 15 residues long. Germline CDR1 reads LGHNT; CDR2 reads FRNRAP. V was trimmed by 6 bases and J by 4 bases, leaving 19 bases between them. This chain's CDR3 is CASGQVGQGRYEQYF. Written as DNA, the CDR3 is TGTGCTAGTGGCCAGGTGGGGCAGGGACGGTACGAGCAGTACTTC.

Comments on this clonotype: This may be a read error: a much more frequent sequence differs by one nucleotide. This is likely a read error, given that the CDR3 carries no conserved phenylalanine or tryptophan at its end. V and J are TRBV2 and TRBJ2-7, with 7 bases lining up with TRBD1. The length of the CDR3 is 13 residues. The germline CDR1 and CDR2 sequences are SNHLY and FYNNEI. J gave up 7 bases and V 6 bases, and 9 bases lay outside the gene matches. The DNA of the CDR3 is TGTGCCAGCAGAAAGACAGGGTTCCGGGAGCAGTACCTC. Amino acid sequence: CASRKTGFREQYL.

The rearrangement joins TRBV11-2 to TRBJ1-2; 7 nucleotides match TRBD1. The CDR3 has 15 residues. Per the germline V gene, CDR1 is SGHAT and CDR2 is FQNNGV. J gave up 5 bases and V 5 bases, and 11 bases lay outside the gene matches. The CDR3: CASSPARQGPYGYTF. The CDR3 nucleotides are TGTGCCAGCAGCCCAGCTAGACAGGGTCCTTATGGCTACACCTTC.

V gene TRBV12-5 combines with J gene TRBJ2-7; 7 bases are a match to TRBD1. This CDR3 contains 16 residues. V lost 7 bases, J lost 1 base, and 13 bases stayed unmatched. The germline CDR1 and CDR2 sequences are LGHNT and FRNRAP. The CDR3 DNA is TGTGCTAGTGCCAAGGGGGCAGGGATGGTTTCCTACGAGCAGTACTTC. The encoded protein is CASAKGAGMVSYEQYF. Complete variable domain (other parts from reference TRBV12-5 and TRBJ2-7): DARVTQTPRHKVTEMGQEVTMRCQPILGHNTVFWYRQTMMQGLELLAYFRNRAPLDDSGMPKDRFSAEMPDATLATLKIQPSEPRDSAVYFCASAKGAGMVSYEQYFGPGTRLTVT.

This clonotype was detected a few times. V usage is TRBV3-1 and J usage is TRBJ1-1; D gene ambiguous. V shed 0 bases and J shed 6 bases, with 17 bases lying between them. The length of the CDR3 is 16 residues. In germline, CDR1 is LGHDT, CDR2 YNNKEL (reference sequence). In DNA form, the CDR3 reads TGTGCCAGCAGCCAAGAACTGGGCAGCCTGTCCCCTGAAGCTTTCTTT. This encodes CASSQELGSLSPEAFF. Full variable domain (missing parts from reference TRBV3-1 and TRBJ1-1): DTAVSQTPKYLVTQMGNDKSIKCEQNLGHDTMYWYKQDSKKFLKIMFSYNNKELIINETVPNRFSPKSPDKAHLNLHINSLELGDSAVYFCASSQELGSLSPEAFFGQGTRLTVV.

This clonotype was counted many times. The CDR3 protein is CASSFGVGTLTYEQYF. The CDR3 DNA reads as TGTGCCAGCAGTTTCGGGGTTGGCACGTTAACCTACGAGCAGTACTTC. V is TRBV28 and J is TRBJ2-7; tentatively, D is TRBD2 (5 bases). V gave up 3 bases and J gave up 2 bases, with 17 bases separating them. In germline, CDR1 is MDHEN, CDR2 SYDVKM. CDR3 length equals 16 residues.

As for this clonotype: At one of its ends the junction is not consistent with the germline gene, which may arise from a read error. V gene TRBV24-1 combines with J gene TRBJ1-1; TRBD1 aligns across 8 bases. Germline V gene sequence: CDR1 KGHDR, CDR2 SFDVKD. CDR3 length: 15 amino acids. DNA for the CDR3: TGTGCCACCAGTGCTGGGGACAGGTTTAACACTGAAGCTCTCTTT. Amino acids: CATSAGDRFNTEALF.

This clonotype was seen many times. The CDR3 coding sequence is TGCAGTGCTGGTGGGGGGGCTAGTCAGCCCCAGCATTTT. This translates into CSAGGGASQPQHF. The chain recombines TRBV20-1 with TRBJ1-5, with D perhaps TRBD1 (6 bases). Trimming removed 5 bases at V and 6 bases at J, with 14 bases between. Germline CDR1 is DFQATT and CDR2 is SNEGSKA (reference sequence). The CDR3 length is 13 residues.

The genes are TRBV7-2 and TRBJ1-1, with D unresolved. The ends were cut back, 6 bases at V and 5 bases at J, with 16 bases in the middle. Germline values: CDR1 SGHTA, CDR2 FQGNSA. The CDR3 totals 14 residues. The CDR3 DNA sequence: TGTGCCAGCAGTCCGACACCCCTGAGGACTGAAGCTTTCTTT. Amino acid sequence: CASSPTPLRTEAFF.

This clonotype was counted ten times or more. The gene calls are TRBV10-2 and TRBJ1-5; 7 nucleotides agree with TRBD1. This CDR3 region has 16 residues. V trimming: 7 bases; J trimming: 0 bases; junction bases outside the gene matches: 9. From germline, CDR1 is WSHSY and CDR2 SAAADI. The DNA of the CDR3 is TGCGCCAGCACCGACGGGACAGATTATAGCAATCAGCCCCAGCATTTT. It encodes CASTDGTDYSNQPQHF.

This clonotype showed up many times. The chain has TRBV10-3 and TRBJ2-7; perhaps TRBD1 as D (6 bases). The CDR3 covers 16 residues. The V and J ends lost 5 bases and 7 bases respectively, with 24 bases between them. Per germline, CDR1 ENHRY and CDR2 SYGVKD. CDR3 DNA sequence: TGTGCCATCAGTCCACAGGGAGTCGAGTCATCTAAGGAGCAGTACTTC. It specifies CAISPQGVESSKEQYF.

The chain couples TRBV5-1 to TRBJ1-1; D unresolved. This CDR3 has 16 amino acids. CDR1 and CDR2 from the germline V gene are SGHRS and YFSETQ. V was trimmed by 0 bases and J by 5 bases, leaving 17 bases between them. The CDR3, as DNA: TGCGCCAGCAGCTTGGAGGCACGGGGAGATGAGACTGAAGCTTTCTTT. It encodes CASSLEARGDETEAFF.

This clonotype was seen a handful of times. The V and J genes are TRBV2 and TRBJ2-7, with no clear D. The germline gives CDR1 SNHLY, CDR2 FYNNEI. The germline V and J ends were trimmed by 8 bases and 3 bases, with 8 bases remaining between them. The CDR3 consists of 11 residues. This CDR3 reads CASLTDYEQYF. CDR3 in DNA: TGTGCCAGCCTGACGGACTACGAGCAGTACTTC.

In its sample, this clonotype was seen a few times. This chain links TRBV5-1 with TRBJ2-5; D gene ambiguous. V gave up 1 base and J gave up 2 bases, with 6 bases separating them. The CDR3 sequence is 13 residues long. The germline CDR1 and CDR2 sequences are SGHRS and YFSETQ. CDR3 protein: CASSLRQQETQYF. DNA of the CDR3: TGCGCCAGCAGCTTGAGGCAGCAAGAGACCCAGTACTTC.